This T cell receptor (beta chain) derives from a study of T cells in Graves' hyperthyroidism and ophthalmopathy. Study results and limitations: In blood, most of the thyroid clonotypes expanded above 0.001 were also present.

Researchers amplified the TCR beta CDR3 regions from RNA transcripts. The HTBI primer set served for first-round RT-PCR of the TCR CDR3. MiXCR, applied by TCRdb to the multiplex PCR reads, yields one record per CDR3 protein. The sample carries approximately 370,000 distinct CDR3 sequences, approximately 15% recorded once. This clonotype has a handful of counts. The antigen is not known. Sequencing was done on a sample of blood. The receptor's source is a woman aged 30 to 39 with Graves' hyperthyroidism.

The chain's CDR3 is CAIMASGIYNEQFF. In DNA form, the CDR3 reads TGTGCCATCATGGCTAGCGGAATTTACAATGAGCAGTTCTTC. The chain couples TRBV10-3 to TRBJ2-1, with 7 bases identical to TRBD2. V trimming: 7 bases; J trimming: 4 bases; junction bases outside the gene matches: 7. CDR1 and CDR2 (germline): ENHRY, SYGVKD. The CDR3 sequence is 14 residues long.